One and the same sample provided the 29 T cell receptor beta chains below, sequenced in a study of shared clonotypes between healthy human individuals. TCRdb's copy holds only in-frame clones and misses some; the assay was immunoSEQ multiplex PCR. The sample carries roughly 2 million clones, roughly 96% recorded once. Sequencing used naive CD4+ T cells sorted from blood. This sample's subset: CD45RA+ positively selected. These receptors all stem from a man aged 18-30 years in good health.

The rearrangement uses TRBV28 and TRBJ2-7, with D possibly TRBD1 on 6 matching bases. The CDR3 sequence is 13 residues long. Germline V gene data show CDR1 as MDHEN and CDR2 as SYDVKM. Trimming stripped 5 bases from V and 7 bases from J, with 15 bases between. CDR3: CASSGQTSGEQYF. The CDR3 nucleotides are TGTGCCAGCAGTGGACAGACCTCTGGGGAGCAGTACTTC. Full variable domain (remainder filled in from reference TRBV28 and TRBJ2-7): DVKVTQSSRYLVKRTGEKVFLECVQDMDHENMFWYRQDPGLGLRLIYFSYDVKMKEKGDIPEGYSVSREKKERFSLILESASTNQTSMYLCASSGQTSGEQYFGPGTRLTVT.

As concerns this clone: The sample has other DNA sequences that encode this CDR3 too. The chain carries TRBV5-1 and TRBJ2-5, with 10 bases fitting TRBD1. Germline V gene lookup returns CDR1 SGHRS and CDR2 YFSETQ. The V and J ends lost 3 bases and 5 bases, in that order; junction bases with no gene match: 1. This CDR3 is built from 13 residues. This chain's CDR3 is CASSWGQGETQYF. The CDR3 DNA sequence: TGCGCCAGCAGCTGGGGACAGGGGGAGACCCAGTACTTC.

With regard to this clone: Within the sample, other DNA sequences also encode this same CDR3. The V and J genes are TRBV18 and TRBJ2-7; 9 bases match TRBD1. The V gene's germline CDR1 is KGHSH and CDR2 LQKENI. The CDR3 contains 15 residues. Germline trimming cut 3 bases from V and 1 base from J; bases unmatched to any gene: 4. The CDR3 DNA reads as TGTGCCAGCTCACCGGGGACAGGGTCGTCCTACGAGCAGTACTTC. Its translation: CASSPGTGSSYEQYF.

This clone was observed a single time. The same CDR3 arises from other DNA sequences in this sample as well. The V gene is TRBV29-1, the J gene TRBJ2-1; possible D gene TRBD2, 5 bases. Germline V gene lookup returns CDR1 SQVTM and CDR2 ANQGSEA. The CDR3 consists of 13 residues. Deletions cut 4 bases from V and 0 bases from J, with 7 bases between. The CDR3 sequence: CSVGGLSYNEQFF. CDR3 in DNA: TGCAGCGTTGGAGGGCTCTCCTACAATGAGCAGTTCTTC.

This clone was counted once. V and J are TRBV7-2 and TRBJ2-7; tentatively, D is TRBD2 (5 bases). The germline CDR1 and CDR2 sequences are SGHTA and FQGNSA. Trimming stripped 5 bases from V and 2 bases from J, with 13 bases between. The CDR3 extends over 14 amino acids. CDR3 bases: TGTGCCAGCAGCCCCATAGGGAGTACCTACGAGCAGTACTTC. Translated: CASSPIGSTYEQYF.

The chain joins TRBV7-4 to TRBJ1-5, with 12 bases lining up with TRBD1. CDR1 is SGHVT, CDR2 SQSDAQ, per germline. After removal of 5 bases from V and 0 bases from J, the junction contained 8 bases not matched to a gene. The CDR3 covers 18 residues. The CDR3 nucleotides are TGTGCCAGCAGCCCCGAGGGACAGGGGGCGATTAGCAATCAGCCCCAGCATTTT. This translates into CASSPEGQGAISNQPQHF. The entire variable domain, with the rest obtained from reference TRBV7-4 and TRBJ1-5, is as follows: GAGVSQSPRYKVAKRGRDVALRCDSISGHVTLYWYRQTLGQGSEVLTYSQSDAQRDKSGRPSGRFSAERPERSVSTLKIQRTEQGDSAVYLCASSPEGQGAISNQPQHFGDGTRLSIL.

The chain uses TRBV7-9 and TRBJ1-1; D may be TRBD1 (5 bases). CDR3 length equals 13 residues. The V end lost 7 bases, the J end lost 2 bases, and 11 bases lay between the germline ends. Germline V gene sequence: CDR1 SEHNR, CDR2 FQNEAQ (reference sequence). For the CDR3, the DNA is TGTGCCAGCACGGGACGCCGAAACACTGAAGCTTTCTTT. Translated: CASTGRRNTEAFF.

The genes are TRBV9 and TRBJ1-3, with TRBD1 as a possible D gene (5 bases). The germline V gene encodes CDR1 SGDLS and CDR2 YYNGEE. The length of the CDR3 is 15 residues. V shed 3 bases and J shed 2 bases, with 12 bases lying between them. The CDR3 reads CASSEGNSPGNTIYF. Here the CDR3 DNA reads TGTGCCAGCAGCGAGGGGAACAGCCCTGGAAACACCATATATTTT.

This chain links TRBV9 with TRBJ2-6; D is tentatively TRBD1 or TRBD2 (6 bases each). CDR1 and CDR2 (germline): SGDLS, YYNGEE. The CDR3 spans 17 residues. V lost 5 bases and J 0 bases, leaving 15 bases between the germline ends. CDR3 sequence reads: CASSEQGAGSGANVLTF. As DNA, the CDR3 is TGTGCCAGCAGTGAACAGGGAGCGGGCTCTGGGGCCAACGTCCTGACTTTC.

Regarding this clone: The sample carries other DNA sequences with the same CDR3. The chain is built from TRBV5-1 and TRBJ2-5; D unclear. CDR1 is SGHRS and CDR2 is YFSETQ in the germline V gene. The CDR3 has 11 amino acids. The V end lost 3 bases, the J end lost 4 bases, and 4 bases lay between the germline ends. CDR3 amino acids: CASSSLETQYF. The CDR3 nucleotides read TGCGCCAGCAGCTCCTTAGAGACCCAGTACTTC.

The gene calls are TRBV6-6 and TRBJ1-5; D is perhaps TRBD1 (6 bases). Between the trimmed V and J ends, which lost 5 bases and 4 bases, there was a span of 15 bases. CDR3 length: 15 amino acids. Looked up from germline, CDR1 is MNHNY and CDR2 is SVGAGI (reference sequence). The CDR3 is CASSGGQSRNQPQHF. The CDR3 nucleotides read TGTGCCAGCAGTGGTGGACAGTCCCGTAATCAGCCCCAGCATTTT.

The CDR3 region has the DNA TGTGCCAGCAGTGAGCGGCCAGGGCATGAGCAGTTCTTC. Translated, it gives CASSERPGHEQFF. This chain uses TRBV6-4 with TRBJ2-1; tentatively, D is TRBD1 (5 bases). The CDR3 runs 13 residues. CDR1 and CDR2 (germline): MRHNA, SNTAGT. The V and J ends lost 3 bases and 8 bases respectively, with 11 bases between them.

The chain combines TRBV6-1 with TRBJ1-1, with 8 positions matching TRBD1. Germline-derived CDR1 and CDR2 are MNHNS and SASEGT. The CDR3 sequence is 15 residues long. V shed 5 bases and J 4 bases; nucleotides not matched to a gene: 9. The DNA for the CDR3 is TGTGCCAGCAGTTCTTACAGGGGGTACGGCACTGAAGCTTTCTTT. Translated, it gives CASSSYRGYGTEAFF.

V is TRBV19 and J is TRBJ1-2, with TRBD1 as a possible D gene (6 bases). Germline V lookup: CDR1 LNHDA, CDR2 SQIVND (reference sequence). The CDR3 sequence is 15 residues long. Between the trimmed V and J ends, which lost 3 bases and 4 bases, there was a span of 15 bases. This chain's CDR3 is CASSIDGTKIYGYTF. The CDR3 coding sequence is TGTGCCAGTAGTATCGACGGGACAAAGATCTATGGCTACACCTTC.

The chain has TRBV7-2 and TRBJ2-7; D perhaps matches TRBD2 (6 bases). The CDR3 consists of 16 residues. V shed 1 base and J shed 2 bases, with 15 bases lying between them. CDR1 is SGHTA and CDR2 is FQGNSA in the germline V gene. CDR3 DNA sequence: TGTGCCAGCAGCTTAGAACCTCTAGCGTCAACCTACGAGCAGTACTTC. It yields the protein CASSLEPLASTYEQYF.

Concerning this clone itself: The germline gene is not matched at one end of the junction; a read error may be the cause. The genes are TRBV7-7 and TRBJ2-3; no reliable D call. Looked up from germline, CDR1 is SSHAT and CDR2 is FNYEAQ (reference sequence). The CDR3 is 13 amino acids. This CDR3 reads CASSLALTDTQYF. The CDR3 region has the DNA TGTGCTAGCAGCTTAGCCCTCACAGATACGCAGTATTTT.

In this sample, this clone turned up many times. The chain carries TRBV20-1 and TRBJ1-2, with D uncertain. V lost 8 bases and J lost 4, with 11 bases in between. CDR3 length: 11 residues. Germline assignment: CDR1 DFQATT and CDR2 SNEGSKA (reference sequence). The CDR3 DNA reads TGCAGTTCCCCGCGAGTCTATGGCTACACCTTC. Protein sequence: CSSPRVYGYTF.

Points on this clone: In the same sample, other DNA sequences code for this CDR3. The chain joins TRBV4-3 to TRBJ1-2; D is possibly TRBD1 (6 bases). The CDR3 runs to 14 residues. The germline CDR1 and CDR2 sequences are LGHNA and YSLEER. Trimming took 4 bases from V and 7 from J, leaving 16 bases between them. The CDR3 DNA reads as TGCGCCAGCAGCCCCGGGCAGGGGATTGGTGGCTACACCTTC. Its translation: CASSPGQGIGGYTF.

This chain joins TRBV18 and TRBJ1-2; D ambiguous. Germline V gene data show CDR1 as KGHSH and CDR2 as LQKENI. The V end lost 1 base, the J end lost 8 bases, and 11 bases lay between the germline ends. The CDR3 totals 13 residues. CDR3: CASSPRPSEGYTF. CDR3 sequence (DNA): TGTGCCAGCTCACCACGTCCGTCGGAGGGCTACACCTTC.

This clone was recorded once. The rearrangement joins TRBV28 to TRBJ1-5, with unresolved D. Germline CDR1 reads MDHEN; CDR2 reads SYDVKM. This CDR3 contains 15 residues. The germline V and J ends were trimmed by 6 bases and 2 bases, with 14 bases remaining between them. The CDR3 nucleotides read TGTGCCAGCAGGCCAAGACTTGGGGGCAATCAGCCCCAGCATTTT. Protein: CASRPRLGGNQPQHF.

Concerning this clone itself: The sample contains more than one DNA sequence encoding this CDR3. The V and J genes are TRBV6-5 and TRBJ2-7, with 8 nucleotides matching TRBD1. V lost 8 bases, J lost 4 bases, and 10 bases stayed unmatched. This CDR3 contains 14 residues. Germline V CDR1 and CDR2: MNHEY, SVGAGI. This CDR3 is CASSLGQGSYEQYF. The CDR3 DNA reads as TGTGCCAGCTCATTAGGACAGGGATCTTACGAGCAGTACTTC.

To note about this clone: This CDR3 is also generated by other DNA sequences in the sample. The rearrangement joins TRBV5-1 to TRBJ1-2; 7 bases are shared with TRBD1. J gave up 4 bases and V 3 bases, and 3 bases lay outside the gene matches. The length of the CDR3 is 13 residues. CDR1 is SGHRS and CDR2 is YFSETQ in the germline V gene. The CDR3 loop reads CASSSTGIYGYTF. The CDR3 DNA reads as TGCGCCAGCAGCTCGACAGGGATCTATGGCTACACCTTC.

The gene calls are TRBV25-1 and TRBJ2-1; D is unclear. This CDR3 is 16 amino acids long. V was shortened by 1 base and J by 3 bases, with 13 bases between the two germline ends. The germline CDR1 and CDR2 sequences are MGHDK and SYGVNS. This CDR3 reads CASSELGLSFYNEQFF. CDR3 sequence (DNA): TGTGCCAGCAGTGAATTGGGATTGTCGTTCTACAATGAGCAGTTCTTC.

This chain connects TRBV10-1 to TRBJ2-3, with D uncertain. The CDR3 is 14 amino acids. Germline V gives CDR1 WNHNN, CDR2 SYGVQD (reference sequence). V dropped 4 bases and J dropped 1 base, with 9 bases sitting between them. The CDR3 sequence is CASSARAGTDTQYF. Here the CDR3 DNA reads TGCGCCAGCAGTGCAAGGGCTGGCACAGATACGCAGTATTTT.

The chain employs TRBV2 and TRBJ1-6, with TRBD1 as a possible D gene (5 bases). V lost 6 bases and J lost 6, with 21 bases in between. CDR1 is SNHLY and CDR2 is FYNNEI in the germline V gene. The CDR3 consists of 17 residues. The CDR3 bases are TGTGCCAGCAGCCGGATTGCCGGGACGCAGCCTAATTCACCCCTCCACTTT. Translation: CASSRIAGTQPNSPLHF.

The gene calls are TRBV5-5 and TRBJ2-2; no definite D call. Germline CDR1 and CDR2: SGHKS and YYEKEE (reference sequence). Trimming pared 0 bases from V and 3 bases from J, leaving 12 bases between. The CDR3 totals 16 residues. Written as DNA, the CDR3 is TGTGCCAGCAGCTTGGTGTTTTCTGGTCACACCGGGGAGCTGTTTTTT. It translates to CASSLVFSGHTGELFF.

The chain joins TRBV5-1 to TRBJ1-3; a weak D match, TRBD1 (6 bases). The CDR3 consists of 16 residues. Between the trimmed V and J ends, which lost 3 bases and 4 bases, there was a span of 17 bases. Germline loops: CDR1 SGHRS, CDR2 YFSETQ. The CDR3 reads CASSSREQGIGNTIYF. CDR3 bases: TGCGCCAGCAGCTCTAGGGAACAGGGAATCGGAAACACCATATATTTT.

The V and J genes are TRBV25-1 and TRBJ2-7; tentative D call: TRBD1 (5 bases). Germline V gene sequence: CDR1 MGHDK, CDR2 SYGVNS. The CDR3 loop spans 14 amino acids. V lost 3 bases, J lost 5 bases, and 14 bases lay in between. CDR3 residues: CASSDAGFVNEQYF. The DNA of the CDR3 is TGTGCCAGCAGTGACGCAGGGTTTGTTAACGAGCAGTACTTC.

The chain couples TRBV19 to TRBJ2-7; 7 bases line up with TRBD1. Germline CDR1 reads LNHDA; CDR2 reads SQIVND (reference sequence). J was trimmed by 13 bases and V by 5 bases; bases with no gene match: 14. The CDR3 has 13 residues. For the CDR3, the DNA is TGTGCCAGTAGTGAGGCGGCCGGGACAGCGGCATACTTC. Its protein product is CASSEAAGTAAYF.